This T cell receptor beta chain came from a study of shared clonotypes between healthy human individuals. Study results and limitations: Memory subsets generally showed smaller estimated richness than naive subsets did.

CDR1 and CDR2 (germline): MNHEY, SVGAGI. The CDR3 spans 13 residues. Trimming stripped 4 bases from V and 8 bases from J, with 12 bases between. Donors, healthy HIV-negative adults, lacked recent acute infections or vaccinations. Comments on this clone: Its specificity is unknown.

The method was immunoSEQ multiplex PCR; TCRdb's version includes in-frame clones alone and lacks a portion of them. This table holds over 850,000 clones, approximately 78% found once. The chain employs TRBV6-5 and TRBJ2-1; D call uncertain. This TCR was recovered from a man aged 18-30 years in good health. Some clones in this sample may be carry-over from other donors' samples. The sequenced material came from memory CD4+ T cells from PBMCs. The subset: CD45RA-negative fraction. CDR3 sequence: CASSSPNMYEQFF. The CDR3 DNA sequence: TGTGCCAGCAGTTCCCCGAATATGTATGAGCAGTTCTTC.